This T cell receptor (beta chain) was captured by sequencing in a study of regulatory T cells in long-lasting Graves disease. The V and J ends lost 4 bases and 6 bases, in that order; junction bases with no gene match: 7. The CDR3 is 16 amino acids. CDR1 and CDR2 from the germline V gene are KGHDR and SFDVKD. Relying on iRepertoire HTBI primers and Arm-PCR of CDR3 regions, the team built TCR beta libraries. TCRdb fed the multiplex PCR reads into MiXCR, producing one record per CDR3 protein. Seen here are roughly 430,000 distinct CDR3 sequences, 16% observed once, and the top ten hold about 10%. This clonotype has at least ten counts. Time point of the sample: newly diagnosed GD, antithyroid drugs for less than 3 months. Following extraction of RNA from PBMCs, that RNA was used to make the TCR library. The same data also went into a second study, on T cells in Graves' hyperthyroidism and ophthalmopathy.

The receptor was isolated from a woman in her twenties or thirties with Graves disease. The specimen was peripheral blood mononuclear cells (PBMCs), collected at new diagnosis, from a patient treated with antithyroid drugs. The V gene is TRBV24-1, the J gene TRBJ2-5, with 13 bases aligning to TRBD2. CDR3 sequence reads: CATSDLRTSGSQTQYF. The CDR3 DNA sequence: TGTGCCACCAGTGACCTGAGGACTAGCGGGAGCCAGACCCAGTACTTC.